This TCR beta chain is from a study of blood T cell repertoires in COVID-19. About the research overall: PBMCs, B-cell-depleted T cells, or T cells provided the cDNA or gDNA that made up the material.

Seattle participants joined during active infection and were tracked over time. This table comes from immunoSEQ multiplex PCR, and its TCRdb copy is limited to in-frame clones, with some not included. The sample has approximately 200,000 clones, around 85% seen once; the top ten hold approximately 18%. Source material: peripheral blood. This TCR was recovered from a person aged 70 to 80 with COVID-19, enrolled during active disease.

This chain's CDR3 is CASSQGLAGGTDTQYF. The CDR3 DNA is TGTGCCAGCAGCCAGGGACTAGCGGGTGGCACAGATACGCAGTATTTT. V and J are TRBV7-3 and TRBJ2-3; 12 bases are a match to TRBD2. J gave up 1 base and V 5 bases, and 4 bases lay outside the gene matches. Germline CDR1 SGHTA, CDR2 FQGTGA. CDR3 length: 16 residues.